This T cell receptor (beta chain) was observed in a study of T cells in Graves' hyperthyroidism and ophthalmopathy. Absence of ophthalmopathy progression within 18 months defined stable Graves' hyperthyroidism. Patients aged 18 to 65 with hyperthyroidism were newly diagnosed, with duration under 2 months. Ten or more counts support this clonotype. Amplification yielded TCR beta CDR3 regions, with RNA transcripts as the source. HTBI primers drove first-round RT-PCR of the TCR CDR3. MiXCR was run by TCRdb on the multiplex PCR reads, yielding one entry per CDR3 protein. The sample yields 450,000 to 650,000 distinct CDR3 sequences, more than 20% seen once. V shed 0 bases and J 4 bases; nucleotides not matched to a gene: 4. Germline values: CDR1 SGDLS, CDR2 YYNGEE. This CDR3 has 15 residues.

The TCR originated in a man aged 18 to 29 with Graves' hyperthyroidism. The material sequenced was blood. V gene TRBV9 combines with J gene TRBJ1-1; 9 nucleotides line up with TRBD1. CDR3: CASSVVGTGSTEAFF. The CDR3 DNA is TGTGCCAGCAGCGTAGTTGGGACAGGGAGCACTGAAGCTTTCTTT.